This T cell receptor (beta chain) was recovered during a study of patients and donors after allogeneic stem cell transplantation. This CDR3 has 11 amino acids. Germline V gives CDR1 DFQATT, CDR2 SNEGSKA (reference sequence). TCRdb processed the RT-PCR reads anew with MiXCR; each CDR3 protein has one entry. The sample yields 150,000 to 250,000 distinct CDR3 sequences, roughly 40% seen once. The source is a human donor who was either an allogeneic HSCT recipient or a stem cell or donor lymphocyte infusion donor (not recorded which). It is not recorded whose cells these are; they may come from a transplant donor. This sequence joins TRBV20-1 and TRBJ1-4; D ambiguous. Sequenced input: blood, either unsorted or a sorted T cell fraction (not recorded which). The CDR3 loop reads CSQINNEKLFF. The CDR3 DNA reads TGCAGCCAGATCAATAATGAAAAACTGTTTTTT.